Each of the 19 T cell receptor beta chains below was sequenced from the same sample in a study of T cells in narcolepsy. Using immunoSEQ multiplex PCR, the repertoire was profiled, and TCRdb retains in-frame clones only, with some absent. The sample includes about 29,000 clones, around 87% of them seen just once. The sample consisted of memory (CD45RA-) CD4+ T cells from blood. The receptor source for this set is a human donor in good health.

The gene calls are TRBV5-4 and TRBJ2-2; 8 bases map to TRBD1. Trimming took 8 bases from V and 4 from J; bases not matched to a gene: 7. The germline V gene encodes CDR1 SGHNT and CDR2 YYREEE (reference sequence). This CDR3 is built from 14 residues. CDR3 amino acids: CASSNRGTTGELFF. The DNA of the CDR3 is TGTGCCAGTTCAAACAGGGGGACCACCGGGGAGCTGTTTTTT. Looking up the rest from reference TRBV5-4 and TRBJ2-2 gives the full variable domain: ETGVTQSPTHLIKTRGQQVTLRCSSQSGHNTVSWYQQALGQGPQFIFQYYREEENGRGNFPPRFSGLQFPNYSSELNVNALELDDSALYLCASSNRGTTGELFFGEGSRLTVL.

The CDR3: CASRSAYSRDSYGYTF. CDR3 nucleotides: TGTGCCAGTAGGTCGGCATATTCCCGGGACAGCTATGGCTACACCTTC. The chain couples TRBV19 to TRBJ1-2, with TRBD1 matching over 7 bases. CDR1 LNHDA and CDR2 SQIVND come from the germline V gene (reference sequence). The ends lost 6 bases at V and 4 bases at J; junction bases unmatched: 14. The CDR3 runs to 16 residues.

This clone was picked up a small number of times. The chain is built from TRBV2 and TRBJ1-3; no reliable D call. The CDR3 is made up of 16 amino acids. V dropped 0 bases and J dropped 0 bases, with 9 bases sitting between them. Germline CDR1 and CDR2: SNHLY and FYNNEI. The CDR3 sequence: CASSEASGASGNTIYF. The CDR3 nucleotides are TGTGCCAGCAGTGAAGCTTCGGGTGCCTCTGGAAACACCATATATTTT.

The CDR3 nucleotides are TGCGCCAGCAGTGACAGGGCAAGAGAGACCCAGTACTTC. It specifies CASSDRARETQYF. J is TRBJ2-5 and V is TRBV10-2, with D maybe TRBD1 (5 bases). V shed 3 bases and J shed 4 bases, with 9 bases lying between them. The germline V gene encodes CDR1 WSHSY and CDR2 SAAADI. This CDR3 is built from 13 residues.

A word on this clone: Different DNA sequences within this sample yield the same CDR3. V is TRBV15 and J is TRBJ2-1, with TRBD2 as a possible D gene (5 bases). V was shortened by 3 bases and J by 9 bases, with 12 bases between the two germline ends. Germline V gives CDR1 LNHNV, CDR2 YYDKDF (reference sequence). This CDR3 spans 13 amino acids. The CDR3 sequence: CATSSLLGSEQFF. The CDR3 coding sequence is TGTGCCACCAGCAGCCTACTAGGAAGTGAGCAGTTCTTC.

The chain employs TRBV10-1 and TRBJ1-1, with D maybe TRBD1 (5 bases). The CDR3 spans 15 residues. Germline V gene sequence: CDR1 WNHNN, CDR2 SYGVQD (reference sequence). V was trimmed by 2 bases and J by 1 base, leaving 11 bases between them. The chain's CDR3 is CASSEAGRTNTEAFF. CDR3 sequence (DNA): TGCGCCAGCAGTGAGGCGGGACGGACGAACACTGAAGCTTTCTTT.

The V and J genes are TRBV9 and TRBJ1-2; TRBD1 agrees at 7 bases. With 4 bases clipped from V and 1 base from J, the junction kept 7 bases outside the gene matches. Germline CDR1 reads SGDLS; CDR2 reads YYNGEE. This CDR3 region has 15 residues. CDR3: CASSPGGQSNYGYTF. As DNA, the CDR3 is TGTGCCAGCAGCCCTGGGGGACAGAGTAACTATGGCTACACCTTC.

This clone was seen a few times. The chain recombines TRBV6-5 with TRBJ1-2, with D perhaps TRBD1 (6 bases). This CDR3 spans 13 amino acids. V was clipped by 6 bases and J by 0 bases, with 8 bases between them. From germline, CDR1 is MNHEY and CDR2 SVGAGI. This CDR3 reads CASRWTANYGYTF. CDR3 in DNA: TGTGCCAGCAGATGGACAGCTAACTATGGCTACACCTTC.

The chain couples TRBV5-4 to TRBJ1-2; no reliable D call. The CDR3 has 15 amino acids. In germline, CDR1 is SGHNT, CDR2 YYREEE (reference sequence). The V end was cut by 3 bases, the J end by 0 bases, with 12 bases between. The CDR3 region is CASSSGLNSNYGYTF. DNA for the CDR3: TGTGCCAGCAGCTCCGGGCTTAACTCTAACTATGGCTACACCTTC.

The chain carries TRBV5-4 and TRBJ1-4, with D unclear. Germline loops: CDR1 SGHNT, CDR2 YYREEE (reference sequence). V was trimmed by 0 bases and J by 8 bases, leaving 11 bases between them. The CDR3 contains 14 residues. CDR3: CASSLDPGGEKLFF. The DNA of the CDR3 is TGTGCCAGCAGCTTGGACCCGGGTGGGGAAAAACTGTTTTTT.

The J gene is TRBJ2-7, the V gene TRBV9; 8 bases are shared with TRBD1. J was trimmed by 5 bases and V by 2 bases; bases with no gene match: 6. From germline, CDR1 is SGDLS and CDR2 YYNGEE. The CDR3 consists of 14 residues. As DNA, the CDR3 is TGTGCCAGCAGCGTCGGACAGGGCCAGCACGAGCAGTACTTC. Residues: CASSVGQGQHEQYF.

The genes are TRBV2 and TRBJ1-5; TRBD1 agrees at 8 bases. Germline V gives CDR1 SNHLY, CDR2 FYNNEI. V was clipped by 5 bases and J by 5 bases; unmatched bases: 20. There are 19 residues in the CDR3. The chain's CDR3 is CASSSAYGQSTGGYQPQHF. CDR3 in DNA: TGTGCCAGCAGTTCGGCGTATGGACAGTCAACAGGGGGGTATCAGCCCCAGCATTTT.

The DNA for the CDR3 is TGTGCCAGCTCACCAAATTCAGTTCCAGATACGCAGTATTTT. It yields the protein CASSPNSVPDTQYF. This sequence joins TRBV18 and TRBJ2-3; D is undetermined. V was shortened by 2 bases and J by 4 bases, with 10 bases between the two germline ends. Germline CDR1 KGHSH, CDR2 LQKENI. The CDR3 contains 14 residues.

The chain joins TRBV30 to TRBJ2-2; possible D gene TRBD2, 6 bases. There are 16 residues in the CDR3. V was trimmed by 3 bases and J by 3 bases, leaving 17 bases between them. Per the germline V gene, CDR1 is GTSNPN and CDR2 is SVGIG (reference sequence). As DNA, the CDR3 is TGTGCCTGGAGCCCTGCGCTTAGCGGATACACCGGGGAGCTGTTTTTT. As protein: CAWSPALSGYTGELFF.

In this sample, this clone turned up a few times. This rearrangement joins TRBV5-6 to TRBJ2-2; 12 nucleotides match TRBD1. Per the germline V gene, CDR1 is SGHDT and CDR2 is YYEEEE. Trimming at V came to 3 bases and at J to 7 bases, leaving 7 bases not matched to a gene. The CDR3 runs to 16 residues. The CDR3 loop is CASSSWDRGRHGELFF. CDR3 bases: TGTGCCAGCAGCTCCTGGGACAGGGGGCGTCACGGGGAGCTGTTTTTT.

The V call is TRBV2, the J call TRBJ1-1; a possible D gene is TRBD1 (6 bases). Trimming left V 5 bases short and J 0 bases short, with 13 bases between. The CDR3 consists of 15 residues. Germline values: CDR1 SNHLY, CDR2 FYNNEI. In nucleotides, the CDR3 is TGTGCCAGCAGTCCAAGGGGGGTTCTGAACACTGAAGCTTTCTTT. Translation: CASSPRGVLNTEAFF.

V gene TRBV5-1 combines with J gene TRBJ1-1, with D hard to call. Trimming took 0 bases from V and 4 from J, leaving 10 bases between them. Germline lookup yields CDR1 SGHRS and CDR2 YFSETQ. The CDR3 spans 14 residues. This chain's CDR3 is CASSLAAQGTEAFF. CDR3 in DNA: TGCGCCAGCAGCTTGGCGGCACAAGGCACTGAAGCTTTCTTT. The full variable domain, rest sourced from reference TRBV5-1 and TRBJ1-1, is KAGVTQTPRYLIKTRGQQVTLSCSPISGHRSVSWYQQTPGQGLQFLFEYFSETQRNKGNFPGRFSGRQFSNSRSEMNVSTLELGDSALYLCASSLAAQGTEAFFGQGTRLTVV.

This chain connects TRBV7-8 to TRBJ1-5; TRBD1 might be the D (6 bases). CDR3 size: 15 residues. V lost 5 bases and J 4 bases, leaving 15 bases between the germline ends. Germline loops: CDR1 SGHVS, CDR2 FQNEAQ. DNA for the CDR3: TGTGCCAGCAGCGACTCCGGACAGATTAATCAGCCCCAGCATTTT. This gives the protein CASSDSGQINQPQHF.

The V call is TRBV18, the J call TRBJ1-1, with 12 bases lining up with TRBD1. Germline trimming cut 5 bases from V and 5 bases from J; bases unmatched to any gene: 3. The CDR3 extends over 14 amino acids. Looked up from germline, CDR1 is KGHSH and CDR2 is LQKENI. CDR3 loop: CASSGDRGQTEAFF. The CDR3 bases are TGTGCCAGCTCAGGGGACAGGGGGCAAACTGAAGCTTTCTTT.